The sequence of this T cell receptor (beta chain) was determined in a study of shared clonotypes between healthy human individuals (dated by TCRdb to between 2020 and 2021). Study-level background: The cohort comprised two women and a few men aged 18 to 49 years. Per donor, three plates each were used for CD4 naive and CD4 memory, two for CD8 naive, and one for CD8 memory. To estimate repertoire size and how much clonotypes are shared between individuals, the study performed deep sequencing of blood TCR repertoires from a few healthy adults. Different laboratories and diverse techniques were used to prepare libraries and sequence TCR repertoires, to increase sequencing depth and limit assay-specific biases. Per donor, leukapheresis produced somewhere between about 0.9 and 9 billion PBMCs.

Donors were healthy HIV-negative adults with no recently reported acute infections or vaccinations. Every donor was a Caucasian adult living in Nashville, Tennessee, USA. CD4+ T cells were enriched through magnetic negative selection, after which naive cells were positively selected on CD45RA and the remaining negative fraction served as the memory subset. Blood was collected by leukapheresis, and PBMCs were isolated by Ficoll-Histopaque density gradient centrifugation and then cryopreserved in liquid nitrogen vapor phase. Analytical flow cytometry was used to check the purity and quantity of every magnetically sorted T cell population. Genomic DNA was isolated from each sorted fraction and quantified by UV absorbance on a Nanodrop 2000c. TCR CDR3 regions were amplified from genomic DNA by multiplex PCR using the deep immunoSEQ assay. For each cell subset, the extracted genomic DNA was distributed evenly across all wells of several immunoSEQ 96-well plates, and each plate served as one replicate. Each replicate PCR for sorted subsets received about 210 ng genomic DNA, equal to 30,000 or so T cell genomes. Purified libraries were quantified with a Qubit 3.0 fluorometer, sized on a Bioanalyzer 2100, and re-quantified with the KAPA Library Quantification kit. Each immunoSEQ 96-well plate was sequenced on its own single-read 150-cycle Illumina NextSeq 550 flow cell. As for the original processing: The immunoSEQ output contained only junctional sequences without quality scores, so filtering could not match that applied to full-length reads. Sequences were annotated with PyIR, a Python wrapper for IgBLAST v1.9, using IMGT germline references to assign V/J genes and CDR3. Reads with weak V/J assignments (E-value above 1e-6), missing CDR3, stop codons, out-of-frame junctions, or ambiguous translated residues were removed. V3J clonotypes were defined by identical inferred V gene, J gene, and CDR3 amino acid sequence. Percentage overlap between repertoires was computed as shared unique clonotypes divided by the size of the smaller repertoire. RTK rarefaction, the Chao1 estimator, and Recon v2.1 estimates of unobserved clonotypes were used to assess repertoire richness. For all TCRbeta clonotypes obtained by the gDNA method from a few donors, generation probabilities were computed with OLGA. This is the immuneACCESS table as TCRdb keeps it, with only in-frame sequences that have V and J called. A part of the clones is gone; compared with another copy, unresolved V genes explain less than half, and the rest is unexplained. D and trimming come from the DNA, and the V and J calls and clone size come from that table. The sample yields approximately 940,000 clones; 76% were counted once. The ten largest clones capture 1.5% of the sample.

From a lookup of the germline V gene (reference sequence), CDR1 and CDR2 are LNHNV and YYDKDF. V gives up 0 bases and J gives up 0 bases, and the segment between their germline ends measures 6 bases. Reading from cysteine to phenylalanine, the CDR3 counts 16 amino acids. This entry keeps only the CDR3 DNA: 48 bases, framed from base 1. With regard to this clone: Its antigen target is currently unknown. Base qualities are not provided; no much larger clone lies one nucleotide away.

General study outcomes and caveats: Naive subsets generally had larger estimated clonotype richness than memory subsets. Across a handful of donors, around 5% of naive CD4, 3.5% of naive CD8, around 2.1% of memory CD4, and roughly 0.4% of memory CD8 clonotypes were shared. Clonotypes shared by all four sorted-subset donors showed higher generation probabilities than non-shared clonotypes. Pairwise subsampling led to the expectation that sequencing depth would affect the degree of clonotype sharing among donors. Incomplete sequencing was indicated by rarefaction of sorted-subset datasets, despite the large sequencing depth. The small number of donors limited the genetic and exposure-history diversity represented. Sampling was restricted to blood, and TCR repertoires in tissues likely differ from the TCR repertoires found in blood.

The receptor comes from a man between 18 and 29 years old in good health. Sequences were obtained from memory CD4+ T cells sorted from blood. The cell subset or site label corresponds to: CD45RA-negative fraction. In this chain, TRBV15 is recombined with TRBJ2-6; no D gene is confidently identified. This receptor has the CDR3 CATSRDSGSGANVLTF. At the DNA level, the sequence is TGTGCCACCAGCAGAGATTCAGGCTCTGGGGCCAACGTCCTGACTTTC. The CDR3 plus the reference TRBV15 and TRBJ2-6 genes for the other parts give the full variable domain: DAMVIQNPRYQVTQFGKPVTLSCSQTLNHNVMYWYQQKSSQAPKLLFHYYDKDFNNEADTPDNFQSRRPNTSFCFLDIRSPGLGDTAMYLCATSRDSGSGANVLTFGAGSRLTVL.